A selection of T cell receptor beta chains follows, all from one sample in a study of T cells in Graves' hyperthyroidism and ophthalmopathy. Using its own MiXCR run on the multiplex PCR reads, TCRdb lists one record per CDR3 protein. The data contain 450,000 to 600,000 distinct CDR3 sequences, around 15% of them seen just once; the ten biggest clones take up about 14%. The material sequenced was blood. Every receptor here comes from a woman between 35 and 50 years old with Graves' hyperthyroidism. The CDR3 runs from the conserved cysteine through the conserved F or W. Each record gives: D gene, J gene, clone size, V gene, CDR3 protein, CDR3 DNA. A D gene is named only where the DNA matches it firmly. Clone size appears in some rows only: once, few, many, or a class for an expanded clone.

TRBD1	TRBJ1-5	many	TRBV28	CASSKIPGQGLSQPQHF	TGTGCCAGCAGTAAAATACCGGGACAGGGATTGAGTCAGCCCCAGCATTTT
TRBD1	TRBJ2-7	many	TRBV2	CASSDPRQGSYEQYF	TGTGCCAGCAGTGACCCGAGACAGGGGTCGTACGAGCAGTACTTC
TRBD1	TRBJ2-1	few	TRBV29-1	CSVAWGQGHEQFF	TGCAGCGTGGCCTGGGGACAGGGTCATGAGCAGTTCTTC
.	TRBJ2-2	few	TRBV11-3	CASSLGASGTGELFF	TGTGCCAGCAGCTTAGGAGCGTCAGGGACCGGGGAGCTGTTTTTT
.	TRBJ1-1	.	TRBV20-1	CSARDRGSSAFTEAFF	TGCAGTGCTAGAGATCGGGGGTCATCCGCTTTCACTGAAGCTTTCTTT
.	TRBJ2-5	many	TRBV6-1	CASGVLGGPGETQYF	TGTGCCAGCGGGGTCCTAGGCGGCCCAGGAGAGACCCAGTACTTC
.	TRBJ1-1	many	TRBV12-3/TRBV12-4	CASSAHLTIPEAFF	TGTGCCAGCAGTGCACATCTAACAATCCCTGAAGCTTTCTTT
.	TRBJ2-3	.	TRBV10-2	CASSDDETRTDTQYF	TGCGCCAGCAGTGACGACGAGACCCGCACAGATACGCAGTATTTT
.	TRBJ2-2	many	TRBV7-2	CASRQQSLVGTGELFF	TGTGCCAGCCGCCAGCAGTCCCTAGTAGGCACCGGGGAGCTGTTTTTT
.	TRBJ2-1	.	TRBV19	CASTPRGAYYNEQFF	TGTGCCAGTACCCCGCGGGGCGCCTATTACAATGAGCAGTTCTTC
.	TRBJ1-5	many	TRBV7-2	CASSLGSVTNQPQHF	TGTGCCAGCAGCTTAGGGTCGGTTACGAATCAGCCCCAGCATTTT
.	TRBJ2-5	many	TRBV12-3/TRBV12-4	CASSQSWAGQQETQYF	TGTGCCAGCAGCCAAAGCTGGGCAGGTCAACAAGAGACCCAGTACTTC
.	TRBJ2-7	many	TRBV20-1	CSARDYVGVGIDEQYF	TGCAGTGCTAGAGATTATGTTGGGGTAGGAATCGACGAGCAGTACTTC